The present TCR beta chain was sequenced within a study of cytomegalovirus exposure and HLA in healthy donors. Study-wide background: An analysis done earlier identified more than 90 million unique TCR beta sequences from about 179 million T cells.

On this clone itself: Its antigen is currently unknown.

The PCR had 60 Vbeta and 13 Jbeta primers. The table came from immunoSEQ multiplex PCR; TCRdb's copy has only in-frame clones and leaves some out. The sample contains about 150,000 clones, around three quarters of which appear only once. Study-wide findings and caveats: With further analysis later on, most CMV-associated TCR beta chains appeared HLA-restricted. Follow-up analysis later connected one missense variant in DCLRE1C with trimming of TCR beta V- and J-genes. It was likely that a cluster of highly shared sequence variants was a sequencing artifact.

The length of the CDR3 is 14 residues. The junction had 6 bases not matched to a gene; V was cut back by 7 bases and J by 2 bases. Germline V gene sequence: CDR1 LNHDA, CDR2 SQIVND (reference sequence). This sequence joins TRBV19 and TRBJ1-2; the match to TRBD1 covers 8 bases. The sequence derives from a woman aged 35 to 49 in good health and CMV-seronegative. Sequences were obtained from PBMCs. In DNA form, the CDR3 reads TGTGCCAGTAACCGACAGGGGCTCAACTATGGCTACACCTTC. Protein product: CASNRQGLNYGYTF.